This TCR beta chain emerged from a study of blood T cell repertoires in COVID-19 (dated by TCRdb to 2018 to 2020). Notes on the research overall: The collaborator samples originated in the United States, Italy and Spain and spanned the acute and convalescent phases of COVID-19. The material from the prospective study consisted of cDNA or gDNA derived from T cells, B-cell-depleted T cells, or PBMCs. The dataset comprised deeply sampled blood TCRbeta repertoires from subjects exposed to, actively infected with, or recovered from COVID-19. The repertoires were made available in a free public database intended to serve as a resource for research on the immune response to SARS-CoV-2. Samples were obtained from the ongoing ImmuneRACE study (first 160 participants) and from over a thousand subjects provided by 6 global collaborators. Sample metadata almost always included a de-identified subject ID, COVID-19 status, age in years and sex. Where available, HLA class I and class II types were taken from metadata supplied by the sample provider and were not determined by assay-based typing.

TCRbeta CDR3 regions were amplified from genomic DNA by means of the immunoSEQ Assay, a bias-controlled multiplex PCR. Per the authors' processing: The number of nucleated cells in each sample was estimated by amplification of reference gene primers within the assay. Sequence reads were collapsed and filtered to measure the absolute abundance of every unique TCRbeta CDR3 rearrangement. Productive Simpson clonality was computed per sample as the square root of Simpson's diversity index over productive rearrangements. Drawn from immuneACCESS, this table holds only the in-frame rearrangements with V and J called that TCRdb kept. Clones are partly lost; checked studies trace under half to an unresolved V gene and leave the rest unexplained. V and J calls and clone size follow that table, whereas D and trimming were derived from the DNA. The sample table records 200,000 to 250,000 clones; 80% to 90% of these occur just once. The ten largest clones take up 20% of the sample.

With respect to this clone: This receptor's antigen is unknown. No much larger clone exists at a distance of one base, and base qualities are not known.

Whole blood was collected in K2EDTA tubes by collaborating institutions according to the institutions' own protocols. For TCRbeta analysis, collaborators shipped samples in one of three forms: frozen whole blood, isolated PBMCs, or DNA extracted from either of those sample types. The study at large found these results: How much clinical and demographic metadata was included differed by source and by participant, and the metadata was provided uncurated.

This clonotype originated in a man aged 30 to 39 with active or convalescent COVID-19. The specimen was peripheral blood.

For the CDR3, the sequence is CASSFSRGHNQPQHF. The nucleotides are TGTGCCAGCAGTTTCTCAAGGGGTCACAATCAGCCCCAGCATTTT. The sequence joins TRBV27 to TRBJ1-5; the D gene is possibly TRBD1, with 5 bases matching. The cysteine opens and the phenylalanine closes a CDR3 of 15 amino acids. The CDR3 DNA has 45 bases and is translated from base 1. The germline V gene (reference sequence) supplies CDR1 MNHEY and CDR2 SMNVEV. Trimming at the junction amounts to 3 bases on V and 3 bases on J, and the germline ends lie 12 bases apart.